This entry lists 29 T cell receptor beta chains sequenced from one sample in a study of T cell repertoires in cytomegalovirus infection. A single record per CDR3 protein comes from TCRdb applying MiXCR to the reads. The sample includes 150,000 or so distinct CDR3 sequences, over 30% seen only once; the top ten take around half. These TCRs' antigens remain unknown. Sample: CD8+ T cells from cultured PBMCs, taken from culture after CMV antigen stimulation. The receptors stem from a human donor in good health (CMV status not recorded). Some clones in this sample may be carry-over from other donors' samples.

The sample holds a few counts of this clonotype. The rearrangement uses TRBV7-2 and TRBJ2-7, with D unclear. Trimming shortened V by 1 base and J by 3 bases, and 13 bases separated the two germline ends. This CDR3 contains 15 residues. Per the germline V gene, CDR1 is SGHTA and CDR2 is FQGNSA. This chain's CDR3 is CASSLDWSQNYEQYF. The CDR3 DNA reads TGTGCCAGCAGCTTAGATTGGTCTCAAAACTACGAGCAGTACTTC.

The rearrangement links TRBV6-5 to TRBJ2-7; 11 positions agree with TRBD1. Looked up from germline, CDR1 is MNHEY and CDR2 is SVGAGI. The CDR3 loop spans 15 amino acids. The J segment lost 5 bases and the V segment lost 5 bases, leaving 8 bases of the junction unmatched. In DNA, the CDR3 is TGTGCCAGCAGTCCGCCGGGACAGGGGGACCACGAGCAGTACTTC. Protein product: CASSPPGQGDHEQYF.

This clonotype was found a few times. This chain uses TRBV27 with TRBJ2-7; 7 bases map to TRBD1. The CDR3 has 13 residues. With V trimmed by 3 bases and J by 3 bases, 2 bases remained unmatched. The germline V gene has CDR1 MNHEY and CDR2 SMNVEV (reference sequence). The CDR3 DNA follows: TGTGCCAGCAGTTTGACAGGGTTCTACGAGCAGTACTTC. It translates to CASSLTGFYEQYF.

This clonotype was observed a handful of times. J is TRBJ1-1 and V is TRBV7-6; 8 bases map to TRBD1. The CDR3 extends over 14 amino acids. J gave up 1 base and V 5 bases, and 3 bases lay outside the gene matches. Germline CDR1 SGHVS, CDR2 FNYEAQ. DNA of the CDR3: TGTGCCAGCAGCGCCGGGACAGGGAACACTGAAGCTTTCTTT. The encoded protein is CASSAGTGNTEAFF.

The rearrangement joins TRBV28 to TRBJ2-7, with a weak D call TRBD1 (6 bases). Trimming removed 1 base from V and 2 bases from J, with 12 bases in between. The CDR3 is made up of 15 amino acids. Germline assignment: CDR1 MDHEN and CDR2 SYDVKM. The CDR3 coding sequence is TGTGCCAGCAGTTTATCCAGGGGCCACACCTACGAGCAGTACTTC. Amino acids: CASSLSRGHTYEQYF.

The chain carries TRBV12-3 or TRBV12-4 and TRBJ2-7, with D hard to call. Trimming stripped 4 bases from V and 3 bases from J, with 16 bases between. The CDR3 extends over 15 amino acids. The CDR3 DNA is TGTGCCAGCAGTTCTCAATTACCCTGGGGCTACGAGCAGTACTTC. Encoded protein: CASSSQLPWGYEQYF.

The chain combines TRBV6-6 with TRBJ2-7, with 7 positions matching TRBD1. Trimming cost V 4 bases and J 4 bases; bases outside gene matches: 4. Germline V gene lookup returns CDR1 MNHNY and CDR2 SVGAGI (reference sequence). The CDR3 length is 13 residues. The CDR3 here is CASSSRDRYEQYF. As DNA, the CDR3 is TGTGCCAGCAGTTCCCGGGACAGATACGAGCAGTACTTC.

The J gene is TRBJ2-1, the V gene TRBV9, with a tentative D call TRBD1 (6 bases). This CDR3 has 15 residues. Trimming cost V 4 bases and J 5 bases, with 16 bases left between them. Germline CDR1 is SGDLS and CDR2 is YYNGEE. Written as DNA, the CDR3 is TGTGCCAGCAGCTTCTGGGGGCGCCAGGACAATGAGCAGTTCTTC. Its translation: CASSFWGRQDNEQFF.

This clonotype has more than one count but fewer than ten. This chain links TRBV11-3 with TRBJ2-7; possibly TRBD1 or TRBD2 for D (5 bases each). The CDR3 has 17 amino acids. V lost 1 base and J 3 bases, leaving 19 bases between the germline ends. Germline V gene sequence: CDR1 SGHNT, CDR2 YENEEA. CDR3 sequence: CASSLVIRDQTYYEQYF. Here the CDR3 DNA reads TGTGCCAGCAGCTTAGTTATACGGGACCAAACGTACTACGAGCAGTACTTC.

The gene calls are TRBV6-5 and TRBJ2-1; the match to TRBD1 covers 12 bases. This CDR3 spans 15 amino acids. Trimming took 6 bases from V and 6 from J; bases not matched to a gene: 6. Germline V lookup: CDR1 MNHEY, CDR2 SVGAGI. CDR3 DNA: TGTGCCAGCAGCAGAGGGACAGGGGGCTTCAATGAGCAGTTCTTC. As protein: CASSRGTGGFNEQFF.

In DNA, the CDR3 is TGCAGAGCTGAGGACAGGGTTTGGGGCACTGAAGCTTTCTTT. This codes for CRAEDRVWGTEAFF. V gene TRBV20-1 combines with J gene TRBJ1-1; TRBD1 matches 8 bases. Germline lookup yields CDR1 DFQATT and CDR2 SNEGSKA (reference sequence). This CDR3 has 14 residues.

The chain recombines TRBV13 with TRBJ2-1; D gene uncertain. The CDR3 spans 15 residues. The V gene lost 7 bases and the J gene lost 1 base, with 14 bases spanning the gap. Per the germline V gene, CDR1 is PRHDT and CDR2 is FYEKMQ (reference sequence). The CDR3 nucleotides read TGTGCCAGCACCCCCGGTCTGGGATCCTACAATGAGCAGTTCTTC. Its translation is CASTPGLGSYNEQFF.

CDR3 in amino acids: CASSVGASGALTYEQYF. DNA for the CDR3: TGTGCCAGCAGCGTAGGGGCTAGCGGGGCCCTAACCTACGAGCAGTACTTC. This chain joins TRBV9 and TRBJ2-7; TRBD2 matches at 9 bases. The CDR3 sequence is 17 residues long. The ends lost 0 bases at V and 2 bases at J; junction bases unmatched: 9. Germline V gene sequence: CDR1 SGDLS, CDR2 YYNGEE. Full variable domain (remainder filled in from reference TRBV9 and TRBJ2-7): DSGVTQTPKHLITATGQRVTLRCSPRSGDLSVYWYQQSLDQGLQFLIQYYNGEERAKGNILERFSAQQFPDLHSELNLSSLELGDSALYFCASSVGASGALTYEQYFGPGTRLTVT.

The chain carries TRBV12-3 or TRBV12-4 and TRBJ1-1, with D perhaps TRBD1 (5 bases). V lost 3 bases and J 6 bases, leaving 17 bases between the germline ends. CDR3 length: 15 residues. CDR3 sequence (DNA): TGTGCCAGCAGTTTCGGGGGAAGGGGAAGGGCTGAAGCTTTCTTT. Encoded protein: CASSFGGRGRAEAFF.

This clonotype was observed a handful of times. The chain uses TRBV4-1 and TRBJ1-4; 11 bases are a match to TRBD1. The CDR3 consists of 16 residues. CDR1 MGHRA and CDR2 YSYEKL come from the germline V gene. The V and J ends lost 0 bases and 10 bases, in that order; junction bases with no gene match: 7. CDR3 region: CASSQDLDRGLGKLFF. The CDR3 DNA sequence: TGCGCCAGCAGCCAAGATCTGGACAGGGGGCTCGGAAAACTGTTTTTT.

The chain uses TRBV6-1 and TRBJ2-1; no reliable D call. The germline V gene encodes CDR1 MNHNS and CDR2 SASEGT. Trimming took 2 bases from V and 4 from J, leaving 15 bases between them. The CDR3 runs 16 residues. The CDR3 DNA reads TGTGCCAGCAGTGAACCTTATAAGCCGGCTTACAATGAGCAGTTCTTC. It translates to CASSEPYKPAYNEQFF.

This clonotype has at least ten counts. The chain couples TRBV28 to TRBJ1-5; D is possibly TRBD1 (6 bases). The CDR3 totals 13 residues. Per the germline V gene, CDR1 is MDHEN and CDR2 is SYDVKM. Trimming shortened V by 8 bases and J by 5 bases, and 13 bases separated the two germline ends. CDR3 DNA: TGTGCCAGCTCCGGGACAATCCATCAGCCCCAGCATTTT. Encoded protein: CASSGTIHQPQHF.

This chain uses TRBV6-5 with TRBJ1-2; 7 bases are a match to TRBD1. Per germline, CDR1 MNHEY and CDR2 SVGAGI. The CDR3 extends over 14 amino acids. V gave up 2 bases and J gave up 3 bases; unmatched junction bases: 3. The CDR3 bases are TGTGCCAGCAGTTACGGAGGGGGCGACTATGGCTACACCTTC. Its protein is CASSYGGGDYGYTF.

This chain links TRBV24-1 with TRBJ1-1; the match to TRBD1 covers 10 bases. CDR1 is KGHDR and CDR2 is SFDVKD in the germline V gene. This CDR3 spans 19 amino acids. The V gene end was trimmed by 3 bases and the J gene end by 6 bases; junction bases not matched to a gene: 18. The CDR3 nucleotides read TGTGCCACCAGTGATGTCTCCCGACAGGGGGCCGCCCGGTTGGCTGAAGCTTTCTTT. It specifies CATSDVSRQGAARLAEAFF.

Ten or more counts support this clonotype. The chain joins TRBV14 to TRBJ2-7; possible D gene TRBD1, 6 bases. The CDR3 has 15 amino acids. In germline, CDR1 is SGHDN, CDR2 FVKESK. Trimming pared 0 bases from V and 4 bases from J, leaving 13 bases between. The CDR3 DNA reads as TGTGCCAGCAGCCAAGAAACGCAGGGGTTTTACGAGCAGTACTTC. Its protein product is CASSQETQGFYEQYF.

In this sample, this clonotype turned up a few times. The chain has TRBV20-1 and TRBJ2-7; D remains ambiguous. The CDR3 has 14 amino acids. Trimming removed 0 bases from V and 10 bases from J, with 19 bases in between. Germline V gene sequence: CDR1 DFQATT, CDR2 SNEGSKA (reference sequence). The chain's CDR3 is CSARDISDAWHQYF. The CDR3 nucleotides are TGCAGTGCTAGAGATATCTCAGACGCTTGGCATCAGTACTTC.

The chain uses TRBV6-8 and TRBJ2-2; D may be TRBD1 (5 bases). In germline, CDR1 is MNHGY, CDR2 SAAAGT. The ends were cut back, 7 bases at V and 5 bases at J, with 11 bases in the middle. This CDR3 comprises 13 residues. The CDR3 region is CASTVRVTGELFF. For the CDR3, the DNA is TGTGCCAGCACGGTCAGGGTGACCGGGGAGCTGTTTTTT.

The rearrangement joins TRBV28 to TRBJ1-5; D remains unclear. V lost 7 bases and J 1 base, leaving 20 bases between the germline ends. Looked up from germline, CDR1 is MDHEN and CDR2 is SYDVKM. The CDR3 runs 17 residues. CDR3 sequence reads: CASNPPGRVRSNQPQHF. CDR3 DNA sequence: TGTGCCAGCAACCCCCCCGGGCGGGTGCGGAGCAATCAGCCCCAGCATTTT.

The chain links TRBV13 to TRBJ2-1; D gene uncertain. The CDR3 is made up of 13 amino acids. The ends were cut back, 6 bases at V and 8 bases at J, with 14 bases in the middle. The germline V gene has CDR1 PRHDT and CDR2 FYEKMQ (reference sequence). The CDR3 sequence: CASRHLKVHEQFF. The CDR3 DNA follows: TGTGCCAGCAGACATCTTAAGGTCCATGAGCAGTTCTTC.

The chain links TRBV7-9 to TRBJ1-4, with a tentative D call TRBD1 (6 bases). V lost 5 bases to trimming and J lost 0 bases, with 13 bases between them. This CDR3 is built from 16 residues. Germline CDR1 and CDR2: SEHNR and FQNEAQ (reference sequence). CDR3 DNA: TGTGCCAGCAGCGGAGAGGAGGGGGCAACTAATGAAAAACTGTTTTTT. It yields the protein CASSGEEGATNEKLFF.

This clonotype appeared a few times. The chain combines TRBV11-1 with TRBJ2-2, with D possibly being TRBD2 (5 bases). Germline CDR1 is SGHAT and CDR2 is FQDESV (reference sequence). V was clipped by 4 bases and J by 5 bases, with 11 bases between them. CDR3 size: 14 residues. CDR3 residues: CASSSLVATGELFF. CDR3 sequence (DNA): TGTGCCAGCAGCTCGTTGGTAGCGACCGGGGAGCTGTTTTTT.

The gene calls are TRBV3-1 and TRBJ1-5; D is possibly TRBD1 (5 bases). Germline V gene lookup returns CDR1 LGHDT and CDR2 YNNKEL (reference sequence). The length of the CDR3 is 15 residues. V lost 0 bases and J lost 4, with 10 bases in between. CDR3 sequence (DNA): TGTGCCAGCAGCCAAGATCCAGGGCAGAATCAGCCCCAGCATTTT. Translation: CASSQDPGQNQPQHF.

The J gene is TRBJ1-1, the V gene TRBV5-6; 8 positions agree with TRBD1. CDR1 and CDR2 from the germline V gene are SGHDT and YYEEEE. J gave up 6 bases and V 2 bases, and 6 bases lay outside the gene matches. The length of the CDR3 is 14 residues. The CDR3 coding sequence is TGTGCCAGCAGCTTAGGACAGGGCTCTGCTGAAGCTTTCTTT. Protein: CASSLGQGSAEAFF.

The CDR3 region is CASSFSGTGALGYTF. The CDR3 DNA sequence: TGTGCCAGCAGCTTTTCCGGGACAGGGGCTCTTGGCTACACCTTC. This rearrangement joins TRBV5-5 to TRBJ1-2; 10 positions match TRBD1. Looked up from germline, CDR1 is SGHKS and CDR2 is YYEKEE (reference sequence). With V trimmed by 2 bases and J by 7 bases, 8 bases remained unmatched. CDR3 length: 15 amino acids. Complete variable domain (other parts from reference TRBV5-5 and TRBJ1-2): DAGVTQSPTHLIKTRGQQVTLRCSPISGHKSVSWYQQVLGQGPQFIFQYYEKEERGRGNFPDRFSARQFPNYSSELNVNALLLGDSALYLCASSFSGTGALGYTFGSGTRLTVV.